This T cell receptor (beta chain) was found in a study of Graves' ophthalmopathy and Graves' hyperthyroidism. From RNA, the CDR3 regions of TCR beta chains were amplified and sequenced. First-round RT-PCR employed HTBI primers, with a second-round multiplex PCR after it. One entry per CDR3 protein, called by TCRdb with MiXCR from the multiplex PCR reads. The data show hundreds of thousands of distinct CDR3 sequences, around 20% seen once. Patients in the hyperthyroidism group, adults aged 18 to 65, were newly diagnosed, under 2 months' duration. Out of about 9.3 ml of fresh peripheral blood, PBMCs were obtained. Study findings and constraints: Most thyroid-expanded clonotypes exceeding 0.001 frequency were also found in blood. Prediction of ophthalmopathy progression reached approximately 64% sensitivity and around 75% specificity.

This clonotype appeared many times. Its antigen is as yet unknown. The CDR3 has 13 residues. The V end lost 6 bases, the J end lost 1 base, and 9 bases lay between the germline ends. The germline V gene has CDR1 LGHDT and CDR2 YNNKEL (reference sequence). The sequenced material came from peripheral blood. J is TRBJ2-5 and V is TRBV3-1, with a weak D call TRBD1 (6 bases). This TCR was sampled from a woman under 30 with stable Graves' hyperthyroidism. The CDR3 sequence is CASRMTGQETQYF. In nucleotides, the CDR3 is TGTGCCAGCAGGATGACAGGCCAAGAGACCCAGTACTTC.